This T cell receptor (beta chain) was identified during a study of blood T cell repertoires in COVID-19. At the level of the study: Italy, Spain and the United States were the sources of the convalescent and acute COVID-19 samples. From T cells, B-cell-depleted T cells, or PBMCs came the material, which was cDNA or gDNA.

Germline CDR1 and CDR2: SGHRS and YFSETQ. V dropped 0 bases and J dropped 0 bases, with 7 bases sitting between them. CDR3 size: 15 residues. Source study methods: Quantification of nucleated cells was approximated via reference gene primer amplification. Data came from immunoSEQ multiplex PCR; TCRdb stores just in-frame clones and leaves some out. V and J calls and clone size are as listed in that table; D and trimming were resolved from the DNA. The repertoire has more than 85,000 clones, 90% to 95% of them found once; the top ten carry 1.7%. This sequence joins TRBV5-1 and TRBJ1-3, with D possibly TRBD1 on 5 matching bases. The origin of this receptor is a man in his sixties with acute or convalescent COVID-19. Sequencing was performed on peripheral blood. The CDR3 reads CASSLETGSGNTIYF. The CDR3, as DNA: TGCGCCAGCAGCTTGGAAACAGGCTCTGGAAACACCATATATTTT.